This TCR beta chain came from a study of T cell responses to AZD1222 COVID-19 vaccine (dated by TCRdb to 2020 to 2023). Broadly, across the study: A total of 230 to 250 trial participants underwent TCR sequencing, of whom 200 to 220 received two doses of AZD1222 and around 26 received two doses of the MenACWY control vaccine. Enrollment into the trials was organized by age into subgroups of 18-55, 56-69 and 70-plus years, and those subgroups contained roughly 150, 30 and 60 TCR-sequenced participants, respectively.

Details on this clone: Which antigen it targets is not known. No base-level quality is on record; no much larger clone is a single base apart.

Explained via the paper, the time point label denotes: about 28 days (+/-7) after the second vaccine dose. Because spike-specific TCR depth and breadth did not differ between the two schedules, AZD1222 recipients who got a second dose at roughly 4 weeks were pooled with those who got a second dose at roughly 12 weeks. Vaccinee samples were obtained from the UK trials COV001 and COV002, which included a single-blind randomized controlled phase 2/3 trial of AZD1222 (ChAdOx1 nCoV-19) in healthy adults. For TCRbeta chain sequencing, PBMC samples from trial participants were taken at day 0 and at day 28 after the second dose. V is clipped by 7 bases and J by 5 bases, and the sequence between their germline boundaries is 15 bases long. As encoded in the germline V gene, CDR1 is MNHEY while CDR2 is SVGEGT. The CDR3 sequence holds 13 residues, the cysteine and valine included. Only CDR3 DNA is held: 39 bases, read in frame from base 1.

The CDR3 regions of human TCRbeta chains were subjected to immunosequencing. From the authors' description of their analysis: TCRs in the repertoires were compared against a reference library of SARS-CoV-2-specific TCRs that had been generated with the MIRA antigen-specificity platform. Breadth was defined as the fraction of unique TCRs that were SARS-CoV-2-associated, and depth was defined as the fraction of total T cells that were SARS-CoV-2-associated. Using the MIRA data, each spike-specific TCR was assigned both to the spike region to which the TCR was reactive and to a CD4 or CD8 class. Log10-transformed breadth and depth values were compared by one-way ANOVA with Sidak's multiple comparisons tests. As stored in TCRdb, this immuneACCESS dataset retains in-frame rearrangements with V and J assigned. A fraction of the clones does not appear; measured against another copy, unresolved V genes explain less than half of the discrepancy, and the remainder lacks a known reason. From that table come the V and J calls and clone size; the DNA was used to work out D and trimming. The sample records roughly 35,000 clones, approximately 78% of which are singletons. The ten most abundant clones make up 4.5% to 5.5% of the sample.

The full study reports these points: Nearly half of unique spike-specific TCRs reportedly recognized epitopes outside regions mutated in the B.1.351 and B.1.1.7 variants. The vaccine-associated CD4 TCRs covered the entire spike protein, and the dominant responses fell in regions 160-218 and 743-854. In the small 56-69-year group, the increase in depth fell short of significance, most likely because of low power. Participants were mostly white British and included more females than males, and it was suggested by the authors that clonal diversity may have been underestimated. Spike-specific TCR breadth and depth rose significantly after two AZD1222 doses compared with day 0 and with MenACWY recipients. Conclusions about previously exposed vaccinees are limited because only six or seven AZD1222 recipients were SARS-CoV-2 seropositive at baseline. Because no day 14 peak-response samples were available, the repertoires could be characterized only after the peak T cell response.

The chain is assembled from TRBV6-2 or TRBV6-3 and TRBJ2-7, with no reliable assignment of the D segment. The sequence derives from an adult who received the AZD1222 COVID-19 vaccine. The sample here was peripheral blood, taken 28 days after the second AZD1222 dose. The CDR3 sequence is CASTPPGPHEQYV. The DNA sequence is as follows: TGTGCCAGCACCCCCCCGGGTCCCCACGAGCAGTACGTC.